The 13 T cell receptor beta chains given below trace back to one sample, sequenced in a study of blood T cell repertoires in COVID-19. Method: immunoSEQ multiplex PCR; TCRdb's copy keeps in-frame clones and lacks some. The sample carries some 83,000 clones, roughly 78% recorded once. Sequencing was carried out using peripheral blood. All receptors come from a woman older than 75 with acute or convalescent COVID-19.

CDR3 sequence (DNA): TGTGCCAGCAAAAAAGCAGGGGTTAGTCAGCCCCAGCATTTT. This translates into CASKKAGVSQPQHF. The rearrangement joins TRBV28 to TRBJ1-5; D is possibly TRBD1 (6 bases). CDR1 and CDR2 from the germline V gene are MDHEN and SYDVKM. Trimming shortened V by 7 bases and J by 6 bases, and 16 bases separated the two germline ends. The CDR3 runs 14 residues.

The chain employs TRBV15 and TRBJ2-7; 9 bases are a match to TRBD1. CDR1 is LNHNV and CDR2 is YYDKDF in the germline V gene (reference sequence). V trimming: 1 base; J trimming: 5 bases; junction bases outside the gene matches: 15. This CDR3 contains 18 residues. The CDR3 protein is CATSRGGTGSTRRDEQYF. CDR3 in DNA: TGTGCCACCAGCAGAGGGGGGACAGGGAGTACGCGTCGGGACGAGCAGTACTTC. The full variable domain, in which reference TRBV15 and TRBJ2-7 provide the parts outside the CDR3, is DAMVIQNPRYQVTQFGKPVTLSCSQTLNHNVMYWYQQKSSQAPKLLFHYYDKDFNNEADTPDNFQSRRPNTSFCFLDIRSPGLGDTAMYLCATSRGGTGSTRRDEQYFGPGTRLTVT.

This chain connects TRBV2 to TRBJ1-2; D might be TRBD1 (5 bases). The CDR3 sequence is 15 residues long. V lost 3 bases and J 0 bases, leaving 11 bases between the germline ends. Germline assignment: CDR1 SNHLY and CDR2 FYNNEI. The CDR3 here is CASSEIRQTNYGYTF. CDR3 nucleotide sequence: TGTGCCAGCAGTGAGATAAGACAGACTAACTATGGCTACACCTTC.

This chain joins TRBV5-4 and TRBJ2-6; weak D call: TRBD1 (6 bases). V lost 7 bases and J lost 0, with 14 bases in between. The CDR3 is 16 amino acids. Germline V lookup: CDR1 SGHNT, CDR2 YYREEE (reference sequence). The CDR3 is CASGLGGYSGANVLTF. CDR3 coding DNA: TGTGCCAGCGGCCTAGGGGGTTACTCTGGGGCCAACGTCCTGACTTTC.

CDR3 in DNA: TGTGCCAGCAGCCAGGACATGAACACTGAAGCTTTCTTT. This encodes CASSQDMNTEAFF. The chain has TRBV14 and TRBJ1-1; tentative D call: TRBD1 (5 bases). Germline CDR1 is SGHDN and CDR2 is FVKESK. The CDR3 contains 13 residues. Trimming pared 3 bases from V and 0 bases from J, leaving 5 bases between.

This chain connects TRBV19 to TRBJ1-5; 7 bases align to TRBD1. CDR3 size: 14 residues. Germline V gives CDR1 LNHDA, CDR2 SQIVND (reference sequence). Trimming took 6 bases from V and 2 from J; bases not matched to a gene: 4. In DNA, the CDR3 is TGTGCCAGTAGCACCACAGGGGGCAATCAGCCCCAGCATTTT. Amino acids: CASSTTGGNQPQHF.

The sample holds a few counts of this clone. This chain connects TRBV11-3 to TRBJ2-1; 7 bases align to TRBD2. Germline CDR1 is SGHNT and CDR2 is YENEEA. J gave up 7 bases and V 5 bases, and 11 bases lay outside the gene matches. This CDR3 is built from 15 residues. The CDR3 DNA is TGTGCCAGCAGCGGGTCGGGGGGAACGCGGAATGAGCAGTTCTTC. Amino acid sequence: CASSGSGGTRNEQFF. The whole variable domain, filled in from reference TRBV11-3 and TRBJ2-1, reads EAGVVQSPRYKIIEKKQPVAFWCNPISGHNTLYWYLQNLGQGPELLIRYENEEAVDDSQLPKDRFSAERLKGVDSTLKIQPAELGDSAVYLCASSGSGGTRNEQFFGPGTRLTVL.

V usage is TRBV5-5 and J usage is TRBJ1-2; D remains unclear. This CDR3 has 15 residues. Trimming stripped 4 bases from V and 6 bases from J, with 19 bases between. From germline, CDR1 is SGHKS and CDR2 YYEKEE (reference sequence). CDR3 protein: CASSPLGGKVDGYTF. CDR3 nucleotide sequence: TGTGCCAGCAGCCCTCTAGGAGGGAAAGTGGATGGCTACACCTTC. The whole variable domain, remainder taken from reference TRBV5-5 and TRBJ1-2, is DAGVTQSPTHLIKTRGQQVTLRCSPISGHKSVSWYQQVLGQGPQFIFQYYEKEERGRGNFPDRFSARQFPNYSSELNVNALLLGDSALYLCASSPLGGKVDGYTFGSGTRLTVV.

This chain uses TRBV14 with TRBJ2-1; 12 bases are shared with TRBD2. The CDR3 sequence is 13 residues long. Germline CDR1 and CDR2: SGHDN and FVKESK. V lost 3 bases, J lost 9 bases, and 0 bases stayed unmatched. The CDR3 DNA reads TGTGCCAGCAGCCAGGGACTAGCGGGTGAGCAGTTCTTC. The encoded protein is CASSQGLAGEQFF.

Remarks on this clone: An end of the junction does not agree with germline; a read error may underlie this. The rearrangement links TRBV20-1 to TRBJ1-1; weak D call: TRBD1 (6 bases). CDR3 size: 11 residues. The germline V gene has CDR1 DFQATT and CDR2 SNEGSKA (reference sequence). CDR3 DNA sequence: TGCAGTGCTAGAGATCTGGTTAACAGGGCTTTT. It yields the protein CSARDLVNRAF.

J is TRBJ1-2 and V is TRBV27; 10 bases match TRBD1. The germline CDR1 and CDR2 sequences are MNHEY and SMNVEV (reference sequence). Germline trimming cut 0 bases from V and 4 bases from J; bases unmatched to any gene: 5. This CDR3 contains 16 residues. The CDR3 is CASSLSGTGATYGYTF. CDR3 in DNA: TGTGCCAGCAGTTTATCCGGGACAGGGGCAACCTATGGCTACACCTTC.

In this sample, this clone turned up a few times. V usage is TRBV28 and J usage is TRBJ1-5; D may be TRBD1 (6 bases). The CDR3 contains 14 residues. The V gene's germline CDR1 is MDHEN and CDR2 SYDVKM. V gave up 1 base and J gave up 6 bases, with 10 bases separating them. The CDR3 region is CASSLSGGGQPQHF. CDR3 DNA sequence: TGTGCCAGCAGTTTATCGGGGGGCGGTCAGCCCCAGCATTTT.

J is TRBJ1-2 and V is TRBV5-6; the D gene is possibly TRBD1 (6 bases). The CDR3 consists of 15 residues. Between the trimmed V and J ends, which lost 4 bases and 5 bases, there was a span of 18 bases. Germline V gives CDR1 SGHDT, CDR2 YYEEEE. Written as DNA, the CDR3 is TGTGCCAGCAGCAGAGGGACACTCCGGAGGTATGGCTACACCTTC. Translated: CASSRGTLRRYGYTF.